This T cell receptor beta chain was observed in a study of blood T cell repertoires in COVID-19. Study details: Collection of acute and convalescent COVID-19 samples took place in the United States, Italy and Spain. From T cells, B-cell-depleted T cells, or PBMCs came the material, which was cDNA or gDNA.

This CDR3 has 13 amino acids. V lost 3 bases and J 3 bases, leaving 8 bases between the germline ends. As originally analysed: It was from reference gene primer amplification that nucleated cell counts were estimated. TCRdb's table, derived via immunoSEQ multiplex PCR, lists solely in-frame clones and lacks some. Clone size and V and J calls were adopted from that table, with D and trimming inferred from the DNA. The table lists fewer than 300,000 clones, more than 70% of them singletons, with under 3.5% in the top ten. The V gene is TRBV12-3 or TRBV12-4, the J gene TRBJ1-2; D call uncertain. Sequenced sample: peripheral blood. The TCR originated in a woman aged 18-29 years with acute or convalescent COVID-19. DNA of the CDR3: TGTGCCAGCAGTTTTTCACTGTACTATGGCTACACCTTC. Translating gives CASSFSLYYGYTF.